These 32 T cell receptor beta chains share one sample of origin, sequenced in a study of T cells in Graves' hyperthyroidism and ophthalmopathy. The investigators amplified TCR beta CDR3 regions from RNA transcripts. First-round RT-PCR of the TCR CDR3 relied on the HTBI primer set. TCRdb processed the multiplex PCR reads anew with MiXCR; each CDR3 protein has one entry. The profile shows over 90,000 distinct CDR3 sequences, roughly 44% of them singletons. Source material: blood. Receptor source: a man aged 40-49 years with Graves' hyperthyroidism.

J is TRBJ1-1 and V is TRBV19, with D uncertain. Between the trimmed V and J ends, which lost 8 bases and 4 bases, there was a span of 8 bases. Germline CDR1 LNHDA, CDR2 SQIVND (reference sequence). The CDR3 covers 11 residues. CDR3 residues: CASPGRTEAFF. CDR3 nucleotides: TGTGCCAGTCCCGGCCGCACTGAAGCTTTCTTT.

There are many counts of this clonotype. CDR3 bases: TGTGCCAGCAGCGGAGATGCTACAGCAGGGTATTCACCCCTCCACTTT. Its protein is CASSGDATAGYSPLHF. V gene TRBV9 combines with J gene TRBJ1-6; D may be TRBD1 (5 bases). The CDR3 sequence is 16 residues long. The germline V gene has CDR1 SGDLS and CDR2 YYNGEE. V was shortened by 3 bases and J by 8 bases, with 18 bases between the two germline ends.

Notes on this clonotype: A much bigger clone sits one base away, suggesting this may be a read error. This chain joins TRBV5-4 and TRBJ1-1; D call uncertain. The ends were cut back, 0 bases at V and 5 bases at J, with 17 bases in the middle. The CDR3 contains 16 residues. In germline, CDR1 is SGHNT, CDR2 YYREEE (reference sequence). This chain's CDR3 is CASSLGSDNLFTEAFF. DNA of the CDR3: TGTGCCAGCAGCTTGGGTTCCGACAATCTCTTTACTGAAGCTTTCTTT.

In its sample, this clonotype was seen many times. DNA of the CDR3: TGTGCCAGCCACGGACCCACGAACACCGGGGAGCTGTTTTTT. Its translation is CASHGPTNTGELFF. The V call is TRBV6-1, the J call TRBJ2-2; D remains unclear. This CDR3 has 14 residues. Per the germline V gene, CDR1 is MNHNS and CDR2 is SASEGT. V lost 8 bases to trimming and J lost 0 bases, with 10 bases between them.

There are many counts of this clonotype. J is TRBJ1-1 and V is TRBV29-1, with no clear D. Per the germline V gene, CDR1 is SQVTM and CDR2 is ANQGSEA. The CDR3 runs to 11 residues. V was clipped by 6 bases and J by 3 bases, with 8 bases between them. CDR3 DNA sequence: TGCAGCGTCCCCCTGGACACTGAAGCTTTCTTT. This gives the protein CSVPLDTEAFF. Drawing the rest from reference TRBV29-1 and TRBJ1-1, the complete variable domain is SAVISQKPSRDICQRGTSLTIQCQVDSQVTMMFWYRQQPGQSLTLIATANQGSEATYESGFVIDKFPISRPNLTFSTLTVSNMSPEDSSIYLCSVPLDTEAFFGQGTRLTVV.

The rearrangement links TRBV10-3 to TRBJ1-3; 8 nucleotides agree with TRBD1. Trimming removed 8 bases from V and 2 bases from J; junction bases left unmatched: 8. Germline CDR1 reads ENHRY; CDR2 reads SYGVKD. The CDR3 sequence is 15 residues long. Here the CDR3 DNA reads TGTGCCATCCTTCAGCAGGGACAGGCTGGAAACACCATATATTTT. The encoded protein is CAILQQGQAGNTIYF.

Many counts were recorded for this clonotype. The chain uses TRBV7-9 and TRBJ1-2, with 7 bases matching TRBD1. This CDR3 spans 14 amino acids. The germline V gene encodes CDR1 SEHNR and CDR2 FQNEAQ (reference sequence). The V and J ends lost 5 bases and 0 bases, in that order; junction bases with no gene match: 3. CDR3 in DNA: TGTGCCAGCAGCCCAGGGACAGCTAACTATGGCTACACCTTC. This translates into CASSPGTANYGYTF.

The chain recombines TRBV12-3 or TRBV12-4 with TRBJ2-4, with D maybe TRBD1 (7 bases). The V and J ends lost 7 bases and 6 bases respectively, with 16 bases between them. The CDR3 runs 14 residues. As DNA, the CDR3 is TGTGCCAGCAAGCAGGGGGGTGGGAGAAACATTCAGTACTTC. Its protein product is CASKQGGGRNIQYF.

This clonotype was counted many times. The chain carries TRBV5-7 and TRBJ2-2; a possible D gene is TRBD1 (6 bases). TRBV5-7 is flagged as an ORF with uncertain function. The CDR3 covers 16 residues. The ends were cut back, 4 bases at V and 2 bases at J, with 15 bases in the middle. The DNA of the CDR3 is TGTGCCAGCAGCAACCTCCTGGACAGAAACACCGGGGAGCTGTTTTTT. Amino acid sequence: CASSNLLDRNTGELFF.

Comments on this clonotype: The CDR3 does not close with the conserved phenylalanine or tryptophan, likely indicating a read error. The chain uses TRBV7-2 and TRBJ2-2; the D call may be TRBD1 or TRBD2 (5 bases each). Germline V CDR1 and CDR2: SGHTA, FQGNSA. Trimming left V 5 bases short and J 4 bases short, with 14 bases between. CDR3 length: 15 residues. The CDR3 DNA follows: TGTGCCAGCAGCCTCTCCGGGACCAGCACCGGGGAGCTGTTTCTT. Its protein is CASSLSGTSTGELFL.

The rearrangement links TRBV15 to TRBJ1-2; D uncertain. V gave up 0 bases and J gave up 3 bases, with 29 bases separating them. The CDR3 consists of 21 residues. Germline values: CDR1 LNHNV, CDR2 YYDKDF (reference sequence). Here the CDR3 DNA reads TGTGCCACCAGCAGAGATCCGCAGGATTTAAACCAAGAGACCCAGTACTATGGCTACACCTTC. This gives the protein CATSRDPQDLNQETQYYGYTF.

The sample holds many counts of this clonotype. The chain couples TRBV2 to TRBJ2-1; D call uncertain. Germline V gives CDR1 SNHLY, CDR2 FYNNEI. The CDR3 length is 13 residues. V lost 8 bases to trimming and J lost 0 bases, with 8 bases between them. The CDR3 protein is CASLLGSYNEQFF. The DNA for the CDR3 is TGTGCCAGCCTCTTGGGCTCCTACAATGAGCAGTTCTTC.

The V and J genes are TRBV5-1 and TRBJ1-1; 11 bases align to TRBD1. This CDR3 region has 17 residues. The trim removed 0 bases at V and 5 bases at J, leaving 9 bases unmatched. CDR1 SGHRS and CDR2 YFSETQ come from the germline V gene. The CDR3, as DNA: TGCGCCAGCAGCTTGGCGCGGACAGGGGGCGAGAGGACTGAAGCTTTCTTT. Translation: CASSLARTGGERTEAFF.

This clonotype was picked up many times. The V call is TRBV2, the J call TRBJ2-2; D may be TRBD2 (5 bases). The V end lost 3 bases, the J end lost 8 bases, and 7 bases lay between the germline ends. CDR1 is SNHLY, CDR2 FYNNEI, per germline. The CDR3 consists of 12 residues. This CDR3 is CASSDERGELFF. DNA of the CDR3: TGTGCCAGCAGTGATGAGCGGGGGGAGCTGTTTTTT. The variable domain in full, with the rest retrieved from reference TRBV2 and TRBJ2-2, is EPEVTQTPSHQVTQMGQEVILRCVPISNHLYFYWYRQILGQKVEFLVSFYNNEISEKSEIFDDQFSVERPDGSNFTLKIRSTKLEDSAMYFCASSDERGELFFGEGSRLTVL.

Turning to this clonotype: A much larger clone sits a single nucleotide away, making a read error possible. This sequence joins TRBV4-1 and TRBJ2-3; TRBD2 agrees at 8 bases. Per germline, CDR1 MGHRA and CDR2 YSYEKL. The CDR3 sequence is 16 residues long. The CDR3, as DNA: TGCGCCAGCAGCCAGACACTAGCGGCGCGCACAGGTACGCAGTATTTT. This gives the protein CASSQTLAARTGTQYF.

The rearrangement links TRBV7-9 to TRBJ1-1; 8 nucleotides line up with TRBD1. CDR1 SEHNR and CDR2 FQNEAQ come from the germline V gene (reference sequence). V lost 1 base and J lost 4; bases outside the gene matches: 8. The CDR3 is 16 residues long. The CDR3 DNA reads as TGTGCCAGCAGCTTAGTGGGGACAGGTGGCGGCACTGAAGCTTTCTTT. The encoded protein is CASSLVGTGGGTEAFF.

There are many counts of this clonotype. This chain uses TRBV5-6 with TRBJ2-3; 11 nucleotides line up with TRBD2. The CDR3 is made up of 15 amino acids. CDR1 and CDR2 (germline): SGHDT, YYEEEE. The V segment lost 5 bases and the J segment 3 bases; nucleotides outside the gene matches: 5. The CDR3, as DNA: TGTGCCAGCAGATTAATAGCGGGAGGGACAGATACGCAGTATTTT. Its protein product is CASRLIAGGTDTQYF.

This clonotype was seen at least ten times. The chain combines TRBV2 with TRBJ2-7; TRBD2 aligns across 12 bases. Germline loops: CDR1 SNHLY, CDR2 FYNNEI. The CDR3 has 15 residues. Trimming at V came to 4 bases and at J to 3 bases, leaving 4 bases not matched to a gene. CDR3 DNA sequence: TGTGCCAGCAGTGGGACTAGCGGGATAGACTACGAGCAGTACTTC. This gives the protein CASSGTSGIDYEQYF.

The V call is TRBV20-1, the J call TRBJ2-3; D remains ambiguous. Trimming pared 1 base from V and 11 bases from J, leaving 16 bases between. The CDR3 sequence is 13 residues long. Germline assignment: CDR1 DFQATT and CDR2 SNEGSKA (reference sequence). The DNA for the CDR3 is TGCAGTGCTAGAGCGCCTTCCTACAATGAGCAGTATTTT. Its protein is CSARAPSYNEQYF.

The genes are TRBV2 and TRBJ1-5, with D perhaps TRBD1 (5 bases). Looked up from germline, CDR1 is SNHLY and CDR2 is FYNNEI. Trimming shortened V by 5 bases and J by 11 bases, and 28 bases separated the two germline ends. The CDR3 is 17 residues long. The CDR3: CASSSQNGGVGQETQHF. CDR3 sequence (DNA): TGTGCCAGCAGTAGTCAAAACGGGGGGGTGGGGCAAGAGACCCAGCATTTT.

In this sample, this clonotype turned up many times. One end of the junction varies from germline; a read error may be responsible. The chain has TRBV7-8 and TRBJ2-1, with TRBD2 matching 8 bases. Germline V gene sequence: CDR1 SGHVS, CDR2 FQNEAQ. The CDR3 sequence is 13 residues long. In DNA form, the CDR3 reads TGTGCCAGCAGTCCACGGATCGGGGGGGTGCTAGTCTTC. This gives the protein CASSPRIGGVLVF.

In its sample, this clonotype was seen many times. This chain connects TRBV2 to TRBJ1-4, with no clear D. The germline V gene has CDR1 SNHLY and CDR2 FYNNEI. There are 13 residues in the CDR3. V lost 6 bases, J lost 7 bases, and 12 bases lay in between. The CDR3 region is CASRGGVVEKLFF. Written as DNA, the CDR3 is TGTGCCAGCAGAGGCGGGGTTGTTGAAAAACTGTTTTTT.

This clonotype was picked up many times. The chain employs TRBV28 and TRBJ2-7; weak D call: TRBD2 (7 bases). V lost 6 bases and J 2 bases, leaving 14 bases between the germline ends. CDR3 length: 14 amino acids. Germline-derived CDR1 and CDR2 are MDHEN and SYDVKM. CDR3 nucleotides: TGTGCCAGCAGCGGGGGCGGGAGCCCCTACGAGCAGTACTTC. Translated: CASSGGGSPYEQYF.

In this sample, this clonotype turned up many times. The chain is built from TRBV7-9 and TRBJ2-1; D might be TRBD2 (6 bases). Germline-derived CDR1 and CDR2 are SEHNR and FQNEAQ (reference sequence). This CDR3 spans 17 amino acids. The germline V and J ends were trimmed by 4 bases and 0 bases, with 16 bases remaining between them. CDR3 loop: CASSYPHGGNSYNEQFF. CDR3 nucleotide sequence: TGTGCCAGCAGCTACCCCCATGGCGGGAACTCCTACAATGAGCAGTTCTTC. The full variable domain, rest sourced from reference TRBV7-9 and TRBJ2-1, is DTGVSQNPRHKITKRGQNVTFRCDPISEHNRLYWYRQTLGQGPEFLTYFQNEAQLEKSRLLSDRFSAERPKGSFSTLEIQRTEQGDSAMYLCASSYPHGGNSYNEQFFGPGTRLTVL.

The sample holds many counts of this clonotype. The chain joins TRBV15 to TRBJ2-5; D unclear. V lost 5 bases and J lost 0, with 10 bases in between. Germline V lookup: CDR1 LNHNV, CDR2 YYDKDF (reference sequence). CDR3 length equals 14 residues. The CDR3 loop is CATSGELYQETQYF. The CDR3 bases are TGTGCCACCAGCGGGGAACTGTACCAAGAGACCCAGTACTTC.

This clonotype has a handful of counts. CDR3 sequence: CASSFSPLEYNEQFF. The CDR3 bases are TGTGCCAGCAGTTTCTCCCCCCTAGAGTACAATGAGCAGTTCTTC. The genes are TRBV27 and TRBJ2-1; D unclear. Per the germline V gene, CDR1 is MNHEY and CDR2 is SMNVEV (reference sequence). V lost 3 bases and J lost 4, with 13 bases in between. The CDR3 covers 15 residues.

This clonotype was detected ten times or more. The rearrangement links TRBV12-3 or TRBV12-4 to TRBJ2-5; D uncertain. V gave up 6 bases and J gave up 5 bases, with 16 bases separating them. The CDR3 spans 14 residues. CDR3 amino acids: CASSTTTNLETQYF. For the CDR3, the DNA is TGTGCCAGCAGCACGACGACGAATTTGGAGACCCAGTACTTC.

The chain uses TRBV7-6 and TRBJ2-3, with D possibly TRBD2 on 6 matching bases. The V gene's germline CDR1 is SGHVS and CDR2 FNYEAQ. V was cut by 5 bases and J by 5 bases, with 14 bases left in between. CDR3 length: 14 residues. The CDR3 loop is CASSPWTNGDTQYF. Written as DNA, the CDR3 is TGTGCCAGCAGCCCATGGACTAACGGAGATACGCAGTATTTT.

As to this clonotype: This likely comes from a read error, as the CDR3 has no conserved phenylalanine or tryptophan at its end. Because the CDR3's place on the DNA is in doubt, the DNA is left out and the CDR3 is given as listed by TCRdb. V gene TRBV15 combines with J gene TRBJ2-6; TRBD1, the table's D call, lacks a check against the DNA. Germline CDR1 and CDR2: LNHNV and YYDKDF (reference sequence). The CDR3 length is 10 residues, termini included. The CDR3 here is CATSRDGGTS.

In this sample, this clonotype turned up many times. The V gene is TRBV13, the J gene TRBJ2-7; possibly TRBD1 or TRBD2 for D (7 bases each). CDR1 is PRHDT and CDR2 is FYEKMQ in the germline V gene (reference sequence). V was trimmed by 2 bases and J by 4 bases, leaving 24 bases between them. The CDR3 is 18 amino acids. The chain's CDR3 is CASSLRRLARGRGYEQYF. CDR3 DNA sequence: TGTGCCAGCAGCTTAAGGAGACTAGCAAGGGGGCGGGGATACGAGCAGTACTTC.

This clonotype was recorded at least ten times. The gene calls are TRBV6-2 or TRBV6-3 and TRBJ2-3; possibly TRBD1 for D (6 bases). The CDR3 is 12 residues long. CDR1 and CDR2 from the germline V gene are MNHEY and SVGEGT. The ends were cut back, 8 bases at V and 10 bases at J, with 16 bases in the middle. CDR3 residues: CASRRQVEAQYF. Here the CDR3 DNA reads TGTGCCAGCCGACGACAGGTTGAGGCGCAGTATTTT.

This chain links TRBV5-1 with TRBJ2-3, with D possibly matching TRBD1 (8 bases). Germline CDR1 and CDR2: SGHRS and YFSETQ. V lost 7 bases and J 11 bases, leaving 20 bases between the germline ends. CDR3 length equals 13 residues. This CDR3 is CASGATGDYEQYF. In DNA, the CDR3 is TGCGCCAGCGGCGCGACAGGGGACTACGAGCAGTATTTT.